The present TCR beta chain was sequenced within a study of blood T cell repertoires in COVID-19. The CDR3 consists of 15 residues. The ends lost 2 bases at V and 4 bases at J; junction bases unmatched: 5. Germline-derived CDR1 and CDR2 are MNHNS and SASEGT. In the original processing: Amplification from reference gene primers served as the basis for estimated nucleated cell counts. TCRdb keeps only in-frame clones here, not all; method: immunoSEQ multiplex PCR. The DNA gave D and trimming, while V, J and clone size come from that table. Of 95,000 to 100,000 clones listed, over 80% are singletons. This sequence was found in a man aged 45-60 years with active COVID-19. Sequencing used peripheral blood. This chain joins TRBV6-1 and TRBJ2-1; TRBD1 aligns across 7 bases. The CDR3 DNA follows: TGTGCCAGCAGTGAAAACAGGGGCCTTTACAATGAGCAGTTCTTC. Protein: CASSENRGLYNEQFF.